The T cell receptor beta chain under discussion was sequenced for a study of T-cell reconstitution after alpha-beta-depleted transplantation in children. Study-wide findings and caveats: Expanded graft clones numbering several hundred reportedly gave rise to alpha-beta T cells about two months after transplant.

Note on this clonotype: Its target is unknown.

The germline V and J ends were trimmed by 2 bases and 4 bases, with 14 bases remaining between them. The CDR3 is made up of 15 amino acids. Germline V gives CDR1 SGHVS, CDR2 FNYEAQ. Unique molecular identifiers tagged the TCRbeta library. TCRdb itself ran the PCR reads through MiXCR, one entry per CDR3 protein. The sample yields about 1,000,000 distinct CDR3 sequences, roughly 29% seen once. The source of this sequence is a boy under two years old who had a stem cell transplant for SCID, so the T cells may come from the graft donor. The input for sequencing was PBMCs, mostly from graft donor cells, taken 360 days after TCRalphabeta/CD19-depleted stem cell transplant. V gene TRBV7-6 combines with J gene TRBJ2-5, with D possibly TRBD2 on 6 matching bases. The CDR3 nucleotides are TGTGCCAGCAGCTTACCCCACGGAGGGCTAGAGACCCAGTACTTC. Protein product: CASSLPHGGLETQYF.